This T cell receptor beta chain comes out of a study of OX40 agonist ivuxolimab in advanced cancers. Background on the study: Ivuxolimab, an agonist antibody against OX40 (CD134), was given to patients.

As to this clone: Its antigen is still unknown.

The length of the CDR3 is 13 residues. CDR1 and CDR2 (germline): GTSNPN, SVGIG (reference sequence). V was clipped by 0 bases and J by 11 bases; unmatched bases: 9. Clones were read by immunoSEQ multiplex PCR, and TCRdb kept only the in-frame ones, dropping some. The sample contains about 56,000 clones, over 75% of which appear only once. Findings and limits, study-wide: Also present in some nonresponders was a low level of normalized T-cell clonal expansion.

V is TRBV30 and J is TRBJ1-1; 7 bases fit TRBD1. Sequencing was performed on CD4+ or CD8+ T cells sorted from blood, taken in a trial of the OX40 agonist ivuxolimab. This receptor was identified in an adult with an advanced solid tumor such as melanoma, head and neck, liver or kidney cancer. CDR3 protein: CAWSVLGGAGAFF. The DNA for the CDR3 is TGTGCCTGGAGTGTACTAGGGGGCGCAGGGGCTTTCTTT.